This passage covers 14 T cell receptor beta chains from one sample sequenced in a study of shared clonotypes between healthy human individuals (dated by TCRdb to 2020 to 2022). Libraries were built with the immunoSEQ multiplex PCR assay. TCRdb retrieved this table from immuneACCESS and kept in-frame rearrangements only. Not all clones are present; in checked studies, unresolved V genes account for under half, and no reason is known for the remainder. This sample gives roughly 2.4 million clones in total; roughly 95% of them show up just once. The ten biggest clones cover 0.13% of the sample. Sequencing was performed on naive CD4+ T cells sorted from blood. Per the publication, the cell subset or site label means: CD45RA+ positively selected. These TCRs come from a man between 18 and 29 years old in good health.

This clone was counted a single time. The chain uses TRBV7-2 and TRBJ2-5, with 8 bases that match TRBD2. In germline, CDR1 is SGHTA, CDR2 FQGNSA. This CDR3 spans 13 amino acids. V lost 6 bases to trimming and J lost 4 bases; unmatched junction nucleotides: 4. This CDR3 reads CASSWAGGETQYF. The CDR3 DNA follows: TGTGCCAGCAGTTGGGCGGGAGGAGAGACCCAGTACTTC.

V and J are TRBV13 and TRBJ2-7; 7 nucleotides line up with TRBD2. The V segment lost 5 bases and the J segment 1 base; nucleotides outside the gene matches: 8. In germline, CDR1 is PRHDT, CDR2 FYEKMQ (reference sequence). The CDR3 loop spans 15 amino acids. In DNA, the CDR3 is TGTGCCAGCAGCCACAGCGGGAAACGGTCCTACGAGCAGTACTTC. Residues: CASSHSGKRSYEQYF.

V and J are TRBV4-3 and TRBJ2-7; 10 bases agree with TRBD2. The germline CDR1 and CDR2 sequences are LGHNA and YSLEER. The CDR3 has 14 residues. After removal of 5 bases from V and 2 bases from J, the junction contained 3 bases not matched to a gene. The CDR3, as DNA: TGCGCCAGCAGCTCCGGGACTAGCGCCTACGAGCAGTACTTC. Translation gives CASSSGTSAYEQYF.

The genes are TRBV6-6 and TRBJ1-5; the match to TRBD1 covers 9 bases. CDR3 length: 15 amino acids. The V gene end was trimmed by 6 bases and the J gene end by 2 bases; junction bases not matched to a gene: 5. The germline CDR1 and CDR2 sequences are MNHNY and SVGAGI (reference sequence). The CDR3 loop is CASSGGQGRNQPQHF. CDR3 nucleotides: TGTGCCAGCAGCGGGGGACAGGGACGCAATCAGCCCCAGCATTTT.

The chain combines TRBV30 with TRBJ2-7; 14 nucleotides match TRBD2. The CDR3 is 18 residues long. V lost 3 bases and J lost 0; bases outside the gene matches: 10. The germline CDR1 and CDR2 sequences are GTSNPN and SVGIG (reference sequence). Written as DNA, the CDR3 is TGTGCCTGGAGCTTGACTCGGACTAGCGGGAGGAGCTCCTACGAGCAGTACTTC. This sequence encodes CAWSLTRTSGRSSYEQYF.

The chain recombines TRBV18 with TRBJ2-1; D remains unclear. This CDR3 is built from 13 residues. Trimming pared 3 bases from V and 9 bases from J, leaving 12 bases between. The germline CDR1 and CDR2 sequences are KGHSH and LQKENI. DNA for the CDR3: TGTGCCAGCTCACCTCACAAGGTCGGTGAGCAGTTCTTC. Translated, it gives CASSPHKVGEQFF.

The chain is built from TRBV10-3 and TRBJ2-2; D unresolved. The CDR3 sequence is 14 residues long. Deletions cut 7 bases from V and 1 base from J, with 10 bases between. Germline-derived CDR1 and CDR2 are ENHRY and SYGVKD. The DNA of the CDR3 is TGTGCCATCAAGGTTCAGCTGAACACCGGGGAGCTGTTTTTT. Translated, it gives CAIKVQLNTGELFF.

The chain carries TRBV21-1 and TRBJ1-1. TRBV21-1 is a listed pseudogene. CDR3 size: 17 residues. The chain's CDR3 is CASSKGVRGQANTEAFF. In DNA, the CDR3 is TGTGCCAGCAGCAAAGGCGTTAGAGGGCAAGCGAACACTGAAGCTTTCTTT.

The V gene is TRBV6-6, the J gene TRBJ1-1, with D hard to call. V gave up 0 bases and J gave up 6 bases, with 11 bases separating them. This CDR3 has 14 amino acids. Germline V CDR1 and CDR2: MNHNY, SVGAGI (reference sequence). CDR3 DNA sequence: TGTGCCAGCAGTTACTCGACGGCATATCCTGAAGCTTTCTTT. This codes for CASSYSTAYPEAFF.

The V call is TRBV7-9, the J call TRBJ2-1; perhaps TRBD2 as D (5 bases). Germline values: CDR1 SEHNR, CDR2 FQNEAQ (reference sequence). Between the trimmed V and J ends, which lost 4 bases and 9 bases, there was a span of 16 bases. The CDR3 sequence is 14 residues long. The CDR3 nucleotides are TGTGCCAGCAGCTCGGGGATCTTCGGCGCTGAGCAGTTCTTC. Protein: CASSSGIFGAEQFF.

The chain employs TRBV5-1 and TRBJ2-3; 12 nucleotides match TRBD2. Germline-derived CDR1 and CDR2 are SGHRS and YFSETQ. Trimming cost V 1 base and J 4 bases; bases outside gene matches: 4. This CDR3 region has 16 residues. DNA of the CDR3: TGCGCCAGCAGCTTGCGCCTAGCGGGAGGGGCAGATACGCAGTATTTT. Encoded protein: CASSLRLAGGADTQYF.

This chain uses TRBV28 with TRBJ2-2; D not resolved. There are 15 residues in the CDR3. V was cut by 3 bases and J by 7 bases, with 15 bases left in between. CDR1 MDHEN and CDR2 SYDVKM come from the germline V gene. CDR3: CASSFAQAGHGELFF. CDR3 DNA: TGTGCCAGCAGTTTCGCGCAAGCCGGGCACGGGGAGCTGTTTTTT.

The chain has TRBV6-5 and TRBJ2-7, with 9 bases lining up with TRBD1. Germline values: CDR1 MNHEY, CDR2 SVGAGI. The CDR3 extends over 13 amino acids. Trimming took 10 bases from V and 2 from J; bases not matched to a gene: 6. The CDR3 reads CAIRTGGTYEQYF. The CDR3 DNA is TGTGCCATCCGAACAGGGGGCACCTACGAGCAGTACTTC.

The CDR3 DNA follows: TGCGCCAGCAGCTTCAGCGGGAAAGACAATGAGCAGTTCTTC. Translation gives CASSFSGKDNEQFF. The J gene is TRBJ2-1, the V gene TRBV5-1; 7 bases fit TRBD2. Trimming cost V 2 bases and J 5 bases; bases outside gene matches: 4. This CDR3 has 14 amino acids. CDR1 is SGHRS, CDR2 YFSETQ, per germline.